The clone carrying this T cell receptor beta chain has just one count. Its antigen is not known. The data belong to a study of shared clonotypes between healthy human individuals. Study findings and constraints: The naive CD4 repertoires of several donors were compared, and around 5% of clonotypes were shared.

Donors comprised healthy HIV-negative adults lacking recent acute infections or vaccinations. The CDR3 covers 16 residues. Germline CDR1 reads MNHEY; CDR2 reads SMNVEV (reference sequence). The V gene end was trimmed by 4 bases and the J gene end by 5 bases; junction bases not matched to a gene: 7. Using immunoSEQ multiplex PCR, the repertoire was profiled, and TCRdb retains in-frame clones only, with some absent. The sample shows 1,400,000 or so clones, about 98.5% of them seen only once. The chain joins TRBV27 to TRBJ2-3, with 12 bases lining up with TRBD2. The receptor was derived from a man aged 30 to 45 in good health. Sequencing was performed on naive CD4+ T cells sorted from blood. Subset specified: CD45RA+ positively selected. The CDR3 DNA reads as TGTGCCAGCAGTTCTCTAGCGGGAGGGCCAAGAGATACGCAGTATTTT. Protein: CASSSLAGGPRDTQYF.